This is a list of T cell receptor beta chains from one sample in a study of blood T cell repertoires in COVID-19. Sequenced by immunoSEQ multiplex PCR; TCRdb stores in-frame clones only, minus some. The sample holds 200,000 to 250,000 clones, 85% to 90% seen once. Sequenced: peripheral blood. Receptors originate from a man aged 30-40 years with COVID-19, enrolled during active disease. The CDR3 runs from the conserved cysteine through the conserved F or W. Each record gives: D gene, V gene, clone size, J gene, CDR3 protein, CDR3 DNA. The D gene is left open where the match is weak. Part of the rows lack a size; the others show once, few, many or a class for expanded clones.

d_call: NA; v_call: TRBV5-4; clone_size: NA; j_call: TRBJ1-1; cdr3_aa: CASSYWRGGSTEAFF; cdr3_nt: TGTGCCAGCAGCTACTGGAGGGGGGGTAGCACTGAAGCTTTCTTT
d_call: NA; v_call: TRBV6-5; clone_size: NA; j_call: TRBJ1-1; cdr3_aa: CASSRRVVNTEAFF; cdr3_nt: TGTGCCAGCAGTCGCCGGGTGGTGAACACTGAAGCTTTCTTT
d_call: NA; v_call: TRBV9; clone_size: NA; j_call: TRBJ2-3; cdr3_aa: CASSTFRTDTQYF; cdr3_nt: TGTGCCAGCAGCACCTTCAGAACAGATACGCAGTATTTT
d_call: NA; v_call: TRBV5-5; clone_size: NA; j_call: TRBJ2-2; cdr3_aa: CASSLVRVPTGELFF; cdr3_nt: TGTGCCAGCAGCTTGGTCAGGGTTCCGACCGGGGAGCTGTTTTTT
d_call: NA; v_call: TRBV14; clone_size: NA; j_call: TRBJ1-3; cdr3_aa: CASSQDPRTAIYF; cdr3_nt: TGTGCCAGCAGCCAAGATCCCCGGACAGCCATATATTTT
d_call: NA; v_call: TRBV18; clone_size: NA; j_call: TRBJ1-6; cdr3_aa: CASSPYRSNRDTGSPLHF; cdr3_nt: TGTGCCAGCTCACCTTACAGAAGTAACCGGGACACAGGTTCACCCCTCCACTTT
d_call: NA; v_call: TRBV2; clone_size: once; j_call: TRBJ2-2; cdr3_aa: CASCRERTGELFF; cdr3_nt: TGTGCCAGCTGCCGGGAGAGGACCGGGGAGCTGTTTTTT
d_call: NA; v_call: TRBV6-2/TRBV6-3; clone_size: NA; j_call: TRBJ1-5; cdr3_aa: CASSYSNSRGNQPQHF; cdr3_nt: TGTGCCAGCAGTTACTCGAATAGCAGGGGCAATCAGCCCCAGCATTTT
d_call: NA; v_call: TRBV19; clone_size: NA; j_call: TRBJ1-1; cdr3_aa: CASSINPRGDTEAFF; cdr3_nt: TGTGCCAGTAGTATTAACCCCCGAGGCGACACTGAAGCTTTCTTT
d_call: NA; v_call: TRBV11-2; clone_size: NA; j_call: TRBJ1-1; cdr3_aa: CASSLVRAAMNTEAFF; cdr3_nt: TGTGCCAGCAGCTTAGTGCGGGCAGCTATGAACACTGAAGCTTTCTTT
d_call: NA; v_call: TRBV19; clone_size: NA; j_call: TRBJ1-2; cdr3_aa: CASSRGRGEGYGYTF; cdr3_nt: TGTGCCAGTAGTAGGGGCAGGGGCGAGGGCTATGGCTACACCTTC
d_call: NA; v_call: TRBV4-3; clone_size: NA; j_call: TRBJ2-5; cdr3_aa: CASSQDWPLENWETQYF; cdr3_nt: TGCGCCAGCAGCCAAGATTGGCCTCTAGAAAATTGGGAGACCCAGTACTTC
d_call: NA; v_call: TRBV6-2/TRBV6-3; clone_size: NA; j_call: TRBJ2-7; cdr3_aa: CASSSNFGGYEQYF; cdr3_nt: TGTGCCAGCAGTTCCAATTTCGGAGGGTACGAGCAGTACTTC
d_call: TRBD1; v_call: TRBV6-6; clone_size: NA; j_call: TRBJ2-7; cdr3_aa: CASMSLRDRGHEQYF; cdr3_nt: TGTGCCAGCATGAGCCTTCGGGACAGGGGGCACGAGCAGTACTTC
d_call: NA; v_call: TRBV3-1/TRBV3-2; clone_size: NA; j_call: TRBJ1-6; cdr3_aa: CASTPGGASYNSPLHF; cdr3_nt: TGTGCCAGCACCCCGGGGGGGGCGAGCTATAATTCACCCCTCCACTTT
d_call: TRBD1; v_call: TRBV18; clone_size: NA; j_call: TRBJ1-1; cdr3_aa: CASSPTDREWTEAFF; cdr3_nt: TGTGCCAGCTCACCAACGGACAGGGAGTGGACTGAAGCTTTCTTT
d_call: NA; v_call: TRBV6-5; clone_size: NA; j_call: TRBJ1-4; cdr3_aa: CASRFGQGEKLFF; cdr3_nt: TGTGCCAGCAGATTTGGACAAGGTGAAAAACTGTTTTTT
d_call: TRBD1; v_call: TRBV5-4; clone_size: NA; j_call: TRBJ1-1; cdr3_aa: CASSTASTGSAEAFF; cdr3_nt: TGTGCCAGCAGCACTGCTTCGACAGGGTCCGCTGAAGCTTTCTTT
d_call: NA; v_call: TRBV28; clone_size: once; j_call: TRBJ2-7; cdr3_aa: CASRGAMAVREQYF; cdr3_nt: TGTGCCAGCCGGGGGGCTATGGCGGTTCGCGAGCAGTACTTC
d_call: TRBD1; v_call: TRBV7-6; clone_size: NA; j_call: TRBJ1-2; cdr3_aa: CASSLEGQGVGGYTF; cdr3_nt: TGTGCCAGCAGCTTAGAGGGACAGGGGGTCGGTGGCTACACCTTC
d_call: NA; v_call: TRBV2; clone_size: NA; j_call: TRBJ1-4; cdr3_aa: CASKLIHNEKLFF; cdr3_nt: TGTGCCAGCAAGTTGATACATAATGAAAAACTGTTTTTT
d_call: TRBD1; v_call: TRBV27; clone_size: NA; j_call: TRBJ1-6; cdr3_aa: CASSLSAEGALNSPLHF; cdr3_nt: TGTGCCAGCAGTTTATCGGCGGAGGGGGCCTTAAATTCACCCCTCCACTTT
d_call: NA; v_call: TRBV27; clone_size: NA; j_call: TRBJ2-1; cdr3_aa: CASSLWRGGYNEQFF; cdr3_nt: TGTGCCAGCAGTTTATGGAGGGGGGGGTACAATGAGCAGTTCTTC
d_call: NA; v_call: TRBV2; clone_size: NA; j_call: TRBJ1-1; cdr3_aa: CASSEKRVNTEAFF; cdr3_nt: TGTGCCAGCAGTGAAAAACGGGTGAACACTGAAGCTTTCTTT
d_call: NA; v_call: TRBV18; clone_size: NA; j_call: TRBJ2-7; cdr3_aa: CASSPGQVRYF; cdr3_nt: TGTGCCAGCTCACCCGGACAAGTCCGATACTTC
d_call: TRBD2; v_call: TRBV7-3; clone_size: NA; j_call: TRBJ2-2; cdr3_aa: CASSSSAGDTGELFF; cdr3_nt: TGTGCCAGCAGCTCATCGGCGGGGGACACCGGGGAGCTGTTTTTT
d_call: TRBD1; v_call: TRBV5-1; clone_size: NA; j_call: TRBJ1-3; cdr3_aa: CASSLSGTGAGNTIYF; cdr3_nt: TGCGCCAGCAGCTTGTCTGGGACAGGGGCCGGAAACACCATATATTTT
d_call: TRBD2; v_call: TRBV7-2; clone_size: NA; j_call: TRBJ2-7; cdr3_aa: CASSLHSSGTYEQYF; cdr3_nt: TGTGCCAGCAGCTTACATTCTAGCGGAACCTACGAGCAGTACTTC
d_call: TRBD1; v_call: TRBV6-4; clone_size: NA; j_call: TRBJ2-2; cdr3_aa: CASSGQGAGELFF; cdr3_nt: TGTGCCAGCAGCGGACAGGGTGCCGGGGAGCTGTTTTTT
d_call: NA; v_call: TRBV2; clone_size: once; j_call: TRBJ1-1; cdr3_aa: CASSTGTTGTEAFF; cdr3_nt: TGTGCCAGCAGCACCGGGACAACGGGAACTGAAGCTTTCTTT
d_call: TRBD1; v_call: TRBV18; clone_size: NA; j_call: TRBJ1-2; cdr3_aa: CASSPPSIRGVGGYTF; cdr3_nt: TGTGCCAGCTCACCACCCTCTATCAGGGGGGTAGGTGGCTACACCTTC
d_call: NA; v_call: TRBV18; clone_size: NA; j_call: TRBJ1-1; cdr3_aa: CASSPREGIGNTEAFF; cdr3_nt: TGTGCCAGCTCACCACGGGAGGGAATCGGGAACACTGAAGCTTTCTTT
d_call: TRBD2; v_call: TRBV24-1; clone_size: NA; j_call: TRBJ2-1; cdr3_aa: CATSDSSGRGKQFF; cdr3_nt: TGTGCCACCAGTGACTCCTCGGGGCGGGGGAAGCAGTTCTTC
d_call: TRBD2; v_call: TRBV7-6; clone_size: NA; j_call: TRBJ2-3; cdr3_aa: CASSFAPSGTDTQYF; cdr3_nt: TGTGCCAGCAGCTTCGCGCCTAGCGGGACAGATACGCAGTATTTT
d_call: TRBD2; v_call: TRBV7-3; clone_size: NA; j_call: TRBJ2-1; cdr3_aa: CASSPRAGGPLNEQFF; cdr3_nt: TGTGCCAGCAGCCCGAGAGCGGGAGGGCCTCTAAATGAGCAGTTCTTC
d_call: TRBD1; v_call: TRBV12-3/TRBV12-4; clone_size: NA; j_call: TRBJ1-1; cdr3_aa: CASSRTTGFAFF; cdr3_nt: TGTGCCAGCAGTCGTACGACAGGGTTCGCTTTCTTT
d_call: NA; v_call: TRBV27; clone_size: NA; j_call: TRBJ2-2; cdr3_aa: CASSLLDGNWQGRVGELFF; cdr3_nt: TGTGCCAGCAGTTTATTGGATGGAAATTGGCAGGGAAGGGTCGGGGAGCTGTTTTTT
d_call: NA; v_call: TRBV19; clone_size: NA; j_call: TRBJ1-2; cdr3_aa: CASTNNHGGGYGYTF; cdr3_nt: TGTGCCAGTACCAATAACCATGGGGGGGGCTATGGCTACACCTTC
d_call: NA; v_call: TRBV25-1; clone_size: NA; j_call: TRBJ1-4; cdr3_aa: CASSETETNEKLFF; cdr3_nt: TGTGCCAGCAGTGAGACAGAAACTAATGAAAAACTGTTTTTT
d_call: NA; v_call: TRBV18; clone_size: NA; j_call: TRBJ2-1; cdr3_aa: CASSPGGYNEQFF; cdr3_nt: TGTGCCAGCTCACCAGGGGGGTATAATGAGCAGTTCTTC
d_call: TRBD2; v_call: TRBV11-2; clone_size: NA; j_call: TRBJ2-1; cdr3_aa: CASSFTAGAGEQFF; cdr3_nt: TGTGCCAGCAGCTTTACAGCGGGAGCAGGTGAGCAGTTCTTC
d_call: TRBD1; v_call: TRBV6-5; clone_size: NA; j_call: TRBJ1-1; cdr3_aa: CASSYVRGRVTEAFF; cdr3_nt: TGTGCCAGCAGTTACGTCAGGGGGCGCGTCACTGAAGCTTTCTTT
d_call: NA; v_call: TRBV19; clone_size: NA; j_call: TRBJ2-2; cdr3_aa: CASSIDPRGTGELFF; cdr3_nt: TGTGCCAGTAGTATAGATCCTAGGGGGACCGGGGAGCTGTTTTTT
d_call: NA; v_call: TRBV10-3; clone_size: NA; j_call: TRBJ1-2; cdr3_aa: CASKGAGAMVGYTF; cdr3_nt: TGTGCCAGTAAAGGGGCAGGGGCTATGGTTGGCTACACCTTC
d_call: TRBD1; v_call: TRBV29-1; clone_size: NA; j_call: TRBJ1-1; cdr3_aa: CSVKGARTEAFF; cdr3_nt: TGCAGCGTTAAGGGGGCGCGGACTGAAGCTTTCTTT
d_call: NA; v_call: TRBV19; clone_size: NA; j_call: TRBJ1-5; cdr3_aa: CASSVPFTGTNQPQHF; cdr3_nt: TGTGCCAGTAGTGTTCCATTTACAGGTACCAATCAGCCCCAGCATTTT
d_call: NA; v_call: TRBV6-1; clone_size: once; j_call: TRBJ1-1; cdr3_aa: CASSEAATEAFF; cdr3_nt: TGTGCCAGCAGTGAAGCTGCGACTGAAGCTTTCTTT